Here is one TCR beta chain with its context. The antigen remains undetermined. Every donor provided roughly 9.1 milliliters of peripheral blood. This sample stems from a study of blood T cells in healthy people across ages. Study-wide results and limits: Age showed a roughly linear inverse relationship with TCR beta diversity per million T cells. Diversity of TCR beta correlated strongly with naive T cell percentage.

The germline CDR1 and CDR2 sequences are LGHDT and YNNKEL (reference sequence). The CDR3 sequence is 16 residues long. Next came a second PCR, run for about 6 to 11 cycles, which used a sample-barcoded 5' primer along with a J-beta primer mix. From the 5' RACE reads, TCRdb called clonotypes with MiXCR, one entry per CDR3 protein. The table shows about 1.4 million distinct CDR3 sequences, with approximately 63% occurring only once. The sample was blood. V and J are TRBV3-1 and TRBJ2-1; 7 nucleotides align to TRBD1. The assigned J gene may be wrong: the sequence end matches TRBJ2-7 better. This sequence was found in a man aged 18 to 30 in good health. The CDR3: CASSPYGTVSYNEQYF. CDR3 nucleotide sequence: TGTGCCAGCAGCCCCTATGGGACAGTCTCCTACAATGAGCAGTACTTC.